This T cell receptor (beta chain) emerged from a study of Ad26.COV2.S vaccination and SARS-CoV-2 variants. Study-wide results and limits: Spike-specific responses of CD8+ and CD4+ T cells were reported to display substantial breadth after vaccination. Placebo recipients had lower spike-specific TCR breadth than vaccine recipients. Analyses of TCR breadth and depth may have underestimated total T cell responses. Non-spike TCR breadth was similar in vaccine and placebo recipients.

The data were produced by immunoSEQ multiplex PCR, yet TCRdb's version contains in-frame clones alone and is incomplete. The sample contains more than 150,000 clones, approximately 90% of which appear only once. CDR1 is SGHVS and CDR2 is FNYEAQ in the germline V gene. Germline trimming cut 5 bases from V and 4 bases from J; bases unmatched to any gene: 6. CDR3 length: 15 residues. A note on this clone: What it binds is unknown.

The chain couples TRBV7-6 to TRBJ2-3, with 10 bases aligning to TRBD2. This TCR derives from a human donor who had recovered from COVID-19. The specimen comprised peripheral blood, sampled after recovery from COVID-19. CDR3 DNA sequence: TGTGCCAGCAGCAGGTCTAGCGGGGGCTCAGATACGCAGTATTTT. Its translation: CASSRSSGGSDTQYF.